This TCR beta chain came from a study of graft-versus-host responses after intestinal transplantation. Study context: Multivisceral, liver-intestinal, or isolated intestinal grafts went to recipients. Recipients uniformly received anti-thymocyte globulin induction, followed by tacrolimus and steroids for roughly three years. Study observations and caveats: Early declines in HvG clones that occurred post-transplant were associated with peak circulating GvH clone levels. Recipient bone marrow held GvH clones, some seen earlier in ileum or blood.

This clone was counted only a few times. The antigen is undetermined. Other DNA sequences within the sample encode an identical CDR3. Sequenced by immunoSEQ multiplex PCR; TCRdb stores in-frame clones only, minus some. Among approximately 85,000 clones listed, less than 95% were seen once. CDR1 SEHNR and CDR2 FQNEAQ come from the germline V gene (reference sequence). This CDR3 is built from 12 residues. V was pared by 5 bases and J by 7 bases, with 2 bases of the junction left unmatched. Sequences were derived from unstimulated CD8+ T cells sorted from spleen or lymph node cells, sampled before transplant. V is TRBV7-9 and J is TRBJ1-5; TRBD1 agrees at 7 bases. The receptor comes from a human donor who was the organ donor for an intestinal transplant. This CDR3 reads CASSQGGQPQHF. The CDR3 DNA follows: TGTGCCAGCAGCCAGGGGGGCCAGCCCCAGCATTTT. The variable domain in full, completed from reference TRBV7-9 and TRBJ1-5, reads DTGVSQNPRHKITKRGQNVTFRCDPISEHNRLYWYRQTLGQGPEFLTYFQNEAQLEKSRLLSDRFSAERPKGSFSTLEIQRTEQGDSAMYLCASSQGGQPQHFGDGTRLSIL.